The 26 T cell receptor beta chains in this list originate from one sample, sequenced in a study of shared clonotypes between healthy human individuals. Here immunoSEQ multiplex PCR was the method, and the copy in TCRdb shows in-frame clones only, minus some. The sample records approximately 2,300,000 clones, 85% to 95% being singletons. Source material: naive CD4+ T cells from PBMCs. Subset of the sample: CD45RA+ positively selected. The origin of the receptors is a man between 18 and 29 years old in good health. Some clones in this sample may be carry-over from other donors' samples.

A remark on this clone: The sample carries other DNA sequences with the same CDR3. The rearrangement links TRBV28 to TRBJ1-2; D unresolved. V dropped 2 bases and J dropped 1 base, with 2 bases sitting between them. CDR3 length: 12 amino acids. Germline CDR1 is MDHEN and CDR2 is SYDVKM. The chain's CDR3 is CASSLNNYGYTF. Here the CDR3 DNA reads TGTGCCAGCAGTTTAAATAACTATGGCTACACCTTC.

DNA of the CDR3: TGCAGCGTTGCCCCGGACACCTCTGGGCAGCCCCAGCATTTT. Protein sequence: CSVAPDTSGQPQHF. This chain uses TRBV29-1 with TRBJ1-5; possible D gene TRBD1, 5 bases. In germline, CDR1 is SQVTM, CDR2 ANQGSEA. Trimming pared 4 bases from V and 7 bases from J, leaving 17 bases between. The CDR3 spans 14 residues.

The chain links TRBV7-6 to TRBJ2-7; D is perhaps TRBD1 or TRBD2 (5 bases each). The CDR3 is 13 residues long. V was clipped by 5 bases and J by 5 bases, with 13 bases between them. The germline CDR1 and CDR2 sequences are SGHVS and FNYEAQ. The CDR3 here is CASSGNRDDEQYF. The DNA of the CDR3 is TGTGCCAGCAGCGGGAACCGGGACGACGAGCAGTACTTC.

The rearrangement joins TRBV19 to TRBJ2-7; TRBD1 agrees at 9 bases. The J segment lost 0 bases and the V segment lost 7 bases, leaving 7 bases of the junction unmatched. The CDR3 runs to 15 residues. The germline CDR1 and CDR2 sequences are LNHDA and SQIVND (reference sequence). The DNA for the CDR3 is TGTGCCAGTACCCCGGGACAGGGATACTCCTACGAGCAGTACTTC. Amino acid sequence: CASTPGQGYSYEQYF.

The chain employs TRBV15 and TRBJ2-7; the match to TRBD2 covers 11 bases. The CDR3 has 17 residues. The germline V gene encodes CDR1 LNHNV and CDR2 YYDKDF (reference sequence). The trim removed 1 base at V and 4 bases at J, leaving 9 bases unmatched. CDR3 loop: CATSRGRGLAGGYEQYF. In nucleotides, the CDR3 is TGTGCCACCAGCAGAGGTCGTGGCCTAGCGGGAGGTTACGAGCAGTACTTC.

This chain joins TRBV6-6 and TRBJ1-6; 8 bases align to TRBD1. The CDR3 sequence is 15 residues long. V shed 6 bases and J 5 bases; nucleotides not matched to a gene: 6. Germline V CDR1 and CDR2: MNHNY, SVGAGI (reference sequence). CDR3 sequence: CASRHPTGDNSPLHF. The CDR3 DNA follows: TGTGCCAGCAGACACCCGACAGGGGATAATTCACCCCTCCACTTT.

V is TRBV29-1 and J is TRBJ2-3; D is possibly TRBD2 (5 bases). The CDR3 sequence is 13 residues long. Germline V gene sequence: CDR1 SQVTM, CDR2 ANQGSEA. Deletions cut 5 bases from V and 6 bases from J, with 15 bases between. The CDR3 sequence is CSVHDPGGDTQYF. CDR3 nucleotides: TGCAGCGTTCACGACCCGGGCGGGGATACGCAGTATTTT.

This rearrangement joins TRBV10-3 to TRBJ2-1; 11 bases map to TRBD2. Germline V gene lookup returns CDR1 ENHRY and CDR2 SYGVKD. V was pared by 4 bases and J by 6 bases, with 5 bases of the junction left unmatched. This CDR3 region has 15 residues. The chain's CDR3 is CAISGLAGGVNEQFF. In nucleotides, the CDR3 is TGTGCCATCAGTGGCCTAGCGGGAGGTGTCAATGAGCAGTTCTTC.

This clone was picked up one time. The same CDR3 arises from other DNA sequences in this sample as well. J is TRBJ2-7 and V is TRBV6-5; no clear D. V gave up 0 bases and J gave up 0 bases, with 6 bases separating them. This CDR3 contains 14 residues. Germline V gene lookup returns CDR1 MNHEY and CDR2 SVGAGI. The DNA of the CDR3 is TGTGCCAGCAGTTACTCGAGGAGCTCCTACGAGCAGTACTTC. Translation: CASSYSRSSYEQYF.

The CDR3 nucleotides are TGTGCCGCCTCGCGGCGGCATTACAATGAGCAGTTCTTC. Translation: CAASRRHYNEQFF. The V gene is TRBV11-2, the J gene TRBJ2-1; D gene ambiguous. V shed 11 bases and J shed 4 bases, with 15 bases lying between them. This CDR3 region has 13 residues. Germline V gene sequence: CDR1 SGHAT, CDR2 FQNNGV.

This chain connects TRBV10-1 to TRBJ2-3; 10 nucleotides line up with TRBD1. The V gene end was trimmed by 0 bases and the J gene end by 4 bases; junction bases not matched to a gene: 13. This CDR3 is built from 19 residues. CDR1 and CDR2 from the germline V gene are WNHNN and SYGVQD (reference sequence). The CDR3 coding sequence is TGCGCCAGCAGTGAGTCATTTCGACAGGGGGCGTTATTAGCAGATACGCAGTATTTT. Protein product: CASSESFRQGALLADTQYF.

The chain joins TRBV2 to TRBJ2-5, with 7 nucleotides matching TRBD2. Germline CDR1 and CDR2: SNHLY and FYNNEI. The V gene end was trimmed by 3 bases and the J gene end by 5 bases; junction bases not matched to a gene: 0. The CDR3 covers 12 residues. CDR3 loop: CASSDGGETQYF. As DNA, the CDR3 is TGTGCCAGCAGTGACGGGGGGGAGACCCAGTACTTC. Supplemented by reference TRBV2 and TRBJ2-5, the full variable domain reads EPEVTQTPSHQVTQMGQEVILRCVPISNHLYFYWYRQILGQKVEFLVSFYNNEISEKSEIFDDQFSVERPDGSNFTLKIRSTKLEDSAMYFCASSDGGETQYFGPGTRLLVL.

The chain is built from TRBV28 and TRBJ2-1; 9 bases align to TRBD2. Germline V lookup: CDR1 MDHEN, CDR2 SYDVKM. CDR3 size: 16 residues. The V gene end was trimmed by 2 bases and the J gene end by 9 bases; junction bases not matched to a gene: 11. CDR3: CASSLGSAGGRGEQFF. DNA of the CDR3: TGTGCCAGCAGTTTAGGGTCCGCGGGAGGGCGGGGTGAGCAGTTCTTC.

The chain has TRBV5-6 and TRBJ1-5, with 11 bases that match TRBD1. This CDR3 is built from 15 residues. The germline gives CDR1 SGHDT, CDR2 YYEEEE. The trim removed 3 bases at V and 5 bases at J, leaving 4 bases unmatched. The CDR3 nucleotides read TGTGCCAGCAGCTCCCGGGACAGGGGGGATCAGCCCCAGCATTTT. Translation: CASSSRDRGDQPQHF.

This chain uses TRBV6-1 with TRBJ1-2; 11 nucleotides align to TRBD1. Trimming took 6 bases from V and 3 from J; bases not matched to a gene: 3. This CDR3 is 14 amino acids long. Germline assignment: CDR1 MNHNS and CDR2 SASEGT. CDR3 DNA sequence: TGTGCCAGCAGAAGGACAGGGGGCGACTATGGCTACACCTTC. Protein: CASRRTGGDYGYTF.

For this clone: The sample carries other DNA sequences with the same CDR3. DNA for the CDR3: TGTGCCAGCAGTTTGTTCGACACCGGGGAGCTGTTTTTT. It yields the protein CASSLFDTGELFF. The gene calls are TRBV28 and TRBJ2-2; D remains ambiguous. This CDR3 spans 13 amino acids. The V gene's germline CDR1 is MDHEN and CDR2 SYDVKM. The V and J ends lost 3 bases and 3 bases respectively, with 5 bases between them.

CDR3 residues: CASSPGQGSEQYF. The CDR3 DNA sequence: TGCGCCAGCAGCCCGGGACAGGGTTCCGAGCAGTACTTC. V is TRBV5-1 and J is TRBJ2-7; TRBD1 aligns across 9 bases. The CDR3 extends over 13 amino acids. V dropped 4 bases and J dropped 6; count of bases not matched to a gene: 5. The germline V gene has CDR1 SGHRS and CDR2 YFSETQ.

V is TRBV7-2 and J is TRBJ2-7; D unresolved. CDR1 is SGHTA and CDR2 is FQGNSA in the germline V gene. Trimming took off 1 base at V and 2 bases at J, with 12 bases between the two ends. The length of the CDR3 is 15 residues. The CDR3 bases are TGTGCCAGCAGCTTAGGCTACCGATACACCTACGAGCAGTACTTC. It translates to CASSLGYRYTYEQYF.

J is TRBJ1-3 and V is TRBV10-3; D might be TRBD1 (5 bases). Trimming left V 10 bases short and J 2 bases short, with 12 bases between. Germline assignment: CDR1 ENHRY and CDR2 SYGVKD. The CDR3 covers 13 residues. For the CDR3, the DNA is TGTGCCACCCAAGGACAAGCTGGAAACACCATATATTTT. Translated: CATQGQAGNTIYF.

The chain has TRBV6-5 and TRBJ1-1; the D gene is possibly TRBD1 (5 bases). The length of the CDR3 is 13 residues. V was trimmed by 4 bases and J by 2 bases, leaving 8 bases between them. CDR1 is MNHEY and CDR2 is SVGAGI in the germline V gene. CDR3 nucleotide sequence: TGTGCCAGCAGTTGGGACTTAAACACTGAAGCTTTCTTT. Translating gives CASSWDLNTEAFF.

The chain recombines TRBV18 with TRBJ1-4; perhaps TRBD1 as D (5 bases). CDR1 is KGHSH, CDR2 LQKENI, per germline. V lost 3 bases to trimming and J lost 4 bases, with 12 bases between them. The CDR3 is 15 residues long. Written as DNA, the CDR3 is TGTGCCAGCTCACCCGGGGCGGGCAGTAATGAAAAACTGTTTTTT. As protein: CASSPGAGSNEKLFF.

The chain's CDR3 is CASSRSTATLEAFF. The DNA of the CDR3 is TGTGCCAGCAGTCGATCGACAGCGACCCTGGAAGCTTTCTTT. The chain uses TRBV5-4 and TRBJ1-1, with D perhaps TRBD1 (5 bases). Trimming cost V 5 bases and J 8 bases, with 19 bases left between them. Per germline, CDR1 SGHNT and CDR2 YYREEE (reference sequence). CDR3 length: 14 residues.

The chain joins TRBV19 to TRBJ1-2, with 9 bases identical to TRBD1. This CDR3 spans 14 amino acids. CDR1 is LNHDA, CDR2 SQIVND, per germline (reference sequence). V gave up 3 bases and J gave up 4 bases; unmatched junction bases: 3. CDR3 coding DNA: TGTGCCAGTAGTATCGGACAGGGGCGCTATGGCTACACCTTC. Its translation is CASSIGQGRYGYTF.

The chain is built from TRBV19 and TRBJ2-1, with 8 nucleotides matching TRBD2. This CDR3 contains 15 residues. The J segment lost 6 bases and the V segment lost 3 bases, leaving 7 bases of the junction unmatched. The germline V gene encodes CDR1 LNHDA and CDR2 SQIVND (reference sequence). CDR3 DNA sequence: TGTGCCAGTAGTATCTCTGGACTAGCTTTCAATGAGCAGTTCTTC. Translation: CASSISGLAFNEQFF.

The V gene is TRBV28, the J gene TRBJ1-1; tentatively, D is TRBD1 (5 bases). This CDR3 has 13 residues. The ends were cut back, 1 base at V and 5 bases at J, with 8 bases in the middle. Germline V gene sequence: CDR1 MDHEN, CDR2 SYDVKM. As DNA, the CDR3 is TGTGCCAGCAGTTTATTTGGGGGGACTGAAGCTTTCTTT. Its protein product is CASSLFGGTEAFF.

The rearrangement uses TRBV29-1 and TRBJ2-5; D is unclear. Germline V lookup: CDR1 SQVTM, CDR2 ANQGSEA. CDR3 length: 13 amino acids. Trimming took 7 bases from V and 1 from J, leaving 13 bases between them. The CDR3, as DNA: TGCAGCGGACTTCGGGTCAGCCAAGAGACCCAGTACTTC. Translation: CSGLRVSQETQYF.